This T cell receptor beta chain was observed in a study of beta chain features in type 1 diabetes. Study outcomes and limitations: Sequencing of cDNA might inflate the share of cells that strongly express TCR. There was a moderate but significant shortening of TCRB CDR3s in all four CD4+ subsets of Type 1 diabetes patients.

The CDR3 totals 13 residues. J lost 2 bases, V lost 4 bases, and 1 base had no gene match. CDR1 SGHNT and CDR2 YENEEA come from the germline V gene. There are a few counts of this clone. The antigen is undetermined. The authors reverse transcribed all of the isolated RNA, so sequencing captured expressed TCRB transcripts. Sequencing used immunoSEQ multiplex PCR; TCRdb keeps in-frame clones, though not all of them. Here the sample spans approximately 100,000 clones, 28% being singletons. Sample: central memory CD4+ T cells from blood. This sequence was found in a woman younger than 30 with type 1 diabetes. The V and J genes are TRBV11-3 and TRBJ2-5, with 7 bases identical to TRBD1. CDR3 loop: CASSSGQQETQYF. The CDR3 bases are TGTGCCAGCAGCTCGGGACAGCAAGAGACCCAGTACTTC.